One sample yielded the 12 T cell receptor beta chains listed below, sequenced in a study of cytomegalovirus exposure and HLA in healthy donors (dated by TCRdb to the late 2010s). The method behind the library was the immunoSEQ multiplex PCR assay. A mixture of 60 forward primers for TCR Vbeta segments and 13 reverse primers for TCR Jbeta segments was used in the multiplex PCR. Sourced from immuneACCESS, this table was stored by TCRdb with only in-frame sequences that have V and J called. A share of the clones is absent; for the studies checked, an unresolved V gene accounts for under half, and the remainder has no known explanation. Counted in this sample were 150,000 to 200,000 clones; 70% to 80% of them appeared once. Together, the top ten hold around 0.4% of the sample. The material sequenced was PBMCs. These TCRs come from a male donor in good health and CMV-seropositive.

The J gene is TRBJ2-7, the V gene TRBV5-6, with 10 positions matching TRBD1. The trim removed 0 bases at V and 4 bases at J, leaving 4 bases unmatched. The CDR3 sequence is 15 residues long. CDR1 is SGHDT and CDR2 is YYEEEE in the germline V gene. CDR3: CASSLGQGATYEQYF. DNA for the CDR3: TGTGCCAGCAGCTTGGGACAGGGGGCAACTTACGAGCAGTACTTC.

This clone was found a few times. The J gene is TRBJ1-6, the V gene TRBV7-9, with D uncertain. Trimming took off 4 bases at V and 7 bases at J, with 14 bases between the two ends. The CDR3 contains 15 residues. CDR1 and CDR2 from the germline V gene are SEHNR and FQNEAQ (reference sequence). CDR3 region: CASSSLQPGNSPLHF. As DNA, the CDR3 is TGTGCCAGCAGCTCCTTGCAGCCGGGGAATTCACCCCTCCACTTT. The full variable domain, with the rest looked up from reference TRBV7-9 and TRBJ1-6, is DTGVSQNPRHKITKRGQNVTFRCDPISEHNRLYWYRQTLGQGPEFLTYFQNEAQLEKSRLLSDRFSAERPKGSFSTLEIQRTEQGDSAMYLCASSSLQPGNSPLHFGNGTRLTVT.

The CDR3: CASSTWTGGYNSPLHF. The CDR3 nucleotides read TGTGCCAGCAGCACGTGGACAGGGGGCTATAATTCACCCCTCCACTTT. The genes are TRBV7-9 and TRBJ1-6, with 10 positions matching TRBD1. Germline V lookup: CDR1 SEHNR, CDR2 FQNEAQ (reference sequence). V trimming: 5 bases; J trimming: 3 bases; junction bases outside the gene matches: 4. The CDR3 consists of 16 residues.

This chain connects TRBV4-2 to TRBJ2-3; weak D call: TRBD2 (6 bases). This CDR3 contains 23 residues. Germline V gene lookup returns CDR1 LGHNA and CDR2 YNFKEQ. The ends were cut back, 0 bases at V and 1 base at J, with 32 bases in the middle. The CDR3, as DNA: TGTGCCAGCAGCCAAGAAGGTCCCGGGGGTGGGCTAGCCGAAAGGGGCCGCACAGATACGCAGTATTTT. Its translation is CASSQEGPGGGLAERGRTDTQYF.

This clone occurred once. The rearrangement uses TRBV9 and TRBJ2-7; 11 nucleotides agree with TRBD1. The V gene end was trimmed by 3 bases and the J gene end by 4 bases; junction bases not matched to a gene: 6. The CDR3 length is 15 residues. The germline V gene encodes CDR1 SGDLS and CDR2 YYNGEE. The CDR3 nucleotides are TGTGCCAGCAGCGACACCGGGACAGGGGGGTACGAGCAGTACTTC. Translating it yields CASSDTGTGGYEQYF.

The chain has TRBV5-6 and TRBJ2-7; 7 positions agree with TRBD1. The germline V gene encodes CDR1 SGHDT and CDR2 YYEEEE. Trimming at V came to 1 base and at J to 2 bases, leaving 3 bases not matched to a gene. The CDR3 consists of 14 residues. The CDR3 nucleotides read TGTGCCAGCAGCTTGAGGGACAGAACCTACGAGCAGTACTTC. This translates into CASSLRDRTYEQYF.

The rearrangement links TRBV18 to TRBJ1-3; D might be TRBD1 (5 bases). V shed 3 bases and J shed 1 base, with 10 bases lying between them. The germline V gene has CDR1 KGHSH and CDR2 LQKENI. CDR3 length equals 15 residues. The CDR3 reads CASSPRTQSGNTIYF. The CDR3 DNA follows: TGTGCCAGCTCACCCCGGACACAGTCTGGAAACACCATATATTTT.

J is TRBJ2-7 and V is TRBV10-3, with D perhaps TRBD2 (5 bases). This CDR3 has 15 residues. Deletions cut 4 bases from V and 2 bases from J, with 15 bases between. The germline CDR1 and CDR2 sequences are ENHRY and SYGVKD. This chain's CDR3 is CAISGPMDSTYEQYF. Here the CDR3 DNA reads TGTGCCATCAGTGGTCCCATGGACTCGACCTACGAGCAGTACTTC.

The chain joins TRBV9 to TRBJ2-3; 10 bases align to TRBD2. The length of the CDR3 is 19 residues. Per germline, CDR1 SGDLS and CDR2 YYNGEE. V was pared by 0 bases and J by 4 bases, with 14 bases of the junction left unmatched. The CDR3 is CASSVDSGGTSFSSDTQYF. For the CDR3, the DNA is TGTGCCAGCAGCGTAGATAGCGGGGGGACCTCCTTCAGCTCAGATACGCAGTATTTT.

This chain joins TRBV15 and TRBJ1-3, with a tentative D call TRBD1 (5 bases). V was cut by 4 bases and J by 4 bases, with 14 bases left in between. Germline values: CDR1 LNHNV, CDR2 YYDKDF (reference sequence). CDR3 length: 15 amino acids. The CDR3 bases are TGTGCCACCAGCATCTCCAGGGTGTCGGGAAACACCATATATTTT. Amino acid sequence: CATSISRVSGNTIYF. The variable domain in full, completed from reference TRBV15 and TRBJ1-3, reads DAMVIQNPRYQVTQFGKPVTLSCSQTLNHNVMYWYQQKSSQAPKLLFHYYDKDFNNEADTPDNFQSRRPNTSFCFLDIRSPGLGDTAMYLCATSISRVSGNTIYFGEGSWLTVV.

This clone was found a few times. The chain has TRBV9 and TRBJ1-2; 10 bases map to TRBD1. The V segment lost 4 bases and the J segment 7 bases; nucleotides outside the gene matches: 16. Germline CDR1 and CDR2: SGDLS and YYNGEE. The CDR3 runs 17 residues. The CDR3 nucleotides read TGTGCCAGCAGCACCCCCATTAGGGGACAGGGGTTAAGTGGCTACACCTTC. Translated: CASSTPIRGQGLSGYTF.

This rearrangement joins TRBV9 to TRBJ2-1; TRBD2 matches at 8 bases. Trimming removed 3 bases from V and 9 bases from J; junction bases left unmatched: 5. The germline gives CDR1 SGDLS, CDR2 YYNGEE. The CDR3 covers 13 residues. CDR3 coding DNA: TGTGCCAGCAGCGACCGGGGGGGCCGTGAGCAGTTCTTC. Translation gives CASSDRGGREQFF.